What follows are 2 T cell receptor beta chains derived from one specimen sequenced in a study of PD-L1 blockade in urothelial cancer. The table came from immunoSEQ multiplex PCR; TCRdb's copy has only in-frame clones and leaves some out. This sample has some 25,000 clones; roughly 84% occur once, and the top ten carry 8% to 10%. The sample here was PBMCs, taken around atezolizumab (anti-PD-L1) treatment. The receptors were sampled from a man aged 65 to 85 with urothelial cancer.

The gene calls are TRBV28 and TRBJ2-7; D is unclear. The V end lost 3 bases, the J end lost 5 bases, and 14 bases lay between the germline ends. From germline, CDR1 is MDHEN and CDR2 SYDVKM. There are 14 residues in the CDR3. The CDR3 protein is CASSLSTPPNEQYF. CDR3 DNA: TGTGCCAGCAGTTTGTCCACTCCCCCAAACGAGCAGTACTTC.

The chain couples TRBV5-8 to TRBJ1-1; the D is unclear. This CDR3 is 19 amino acids long. V shed 0 bases and J shed 0 bases, with 21 bases lying between them. Per germline, CDR1 SGHTS and CDR2 YDEGEE. CDR3 region: CASSLGVGRDSYMNTEAFF. CDR3 DNA sequence: TGTGCCAGCAGCTTGGGGGTAGGCAGAGACTCCTATATGAACACTGAAGCTTTCTTT.